This TCR beta chain is drawn from a study of blood T cell repertoires in COVID-19. The repertoire was sequenced with immunoSEQ multiplex PCR; TCRdb's copy has only in-frame clones and lacks some. Here the sample spans hundreds of thousands of clones, about 88% being singletons. This CDR3 region has 15 residues. Germline V gives CDR1 LGHNA, CDR2 YSLEER. Trimming left V 1 base short and J 8 bases short, with 17 bases between. The source material was PBMCs or T cells enriched from blood (not recorded which). The clonotype was recovered from a man aged 55-75 years who had recovered from COVID-19. The chain is built from TRBV4-3 and TRBJ1-2, with D perhaps TRBD1 (6 bases). CDR3 nucleotide sequence: TGCGCCAGCAGCCAAGTGCGACAGGCTTTGGGAGGCTACACCTTC. Translation: CASSQVRQALGGYTF.